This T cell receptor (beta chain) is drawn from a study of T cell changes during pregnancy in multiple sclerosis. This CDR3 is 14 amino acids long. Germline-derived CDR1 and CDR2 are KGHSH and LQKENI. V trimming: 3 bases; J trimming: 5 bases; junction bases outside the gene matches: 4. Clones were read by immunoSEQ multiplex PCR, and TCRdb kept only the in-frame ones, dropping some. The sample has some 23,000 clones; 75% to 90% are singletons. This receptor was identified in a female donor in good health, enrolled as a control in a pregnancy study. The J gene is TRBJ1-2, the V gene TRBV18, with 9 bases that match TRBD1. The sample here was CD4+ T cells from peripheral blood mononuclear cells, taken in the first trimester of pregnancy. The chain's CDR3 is CASSPTDRGYGYTF. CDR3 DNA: TGTGCCAGCTCACCTACCGACAGGGGGTATGGCTACACCTTC.